This T cell receptor (beta chain) was sequenced in a study of T cells in Graves' hyperthyroidism and ophthalmopathy. The overall study: Peripheral blood was secured at the point of initial diagnosis, before any treatment.

Study results and limitations: In validation, the model predicted ophthalmopathy. These predictions came a median about 6.5 months before onset. From stable hyperthyroidism, ophthalmopathy was separated by a 13 V-J model.

Amplified regions were TCR beta CDR3 sequences from RNA transcripts. Initially, a first-round RT-PCR of the TCR CDR3 employed the HTBI primer set. TCRdb redid the calling of the multiplex PCR reads with MiXCR, one entry per CDR3 protein. In the table there are approximately 610,000 distinct CDR3 sequences, approximately 15% of which are singletons. Diagnoses were established using clinical symptoms, serum thyroxine and TRAb, thyroid ultrasound and orbital computed tomography. The CDR3 has 15 residues. Germline V gene data show CDR1 as SEHNR and CDR2 as FQNEAQ (reference sequence). Trimming left V 8 bases short and J 1 base short, with 15 bases between. This clonotype was observed a few times. Its antigen is not known.

The sequenced material came from blood. The rearrangement links TRBV7-9 to TRBJ1-3, with a possible D match to TRBD1 (6 bases). The clonotype comes from a woman under 30 with Graves' hyperthyroidism. CDR3: CASRPDTGSGNTIYF. As DNA, the CDR3 is TGTGCCAGCCGACCGGATACAGGGTCTGGAAACACCATATATTTT. The entire variable domain, with the rest obtained from reference TRBV7-9 and TRBJ1-3, is as follows: DTGVSQNPRHKITKRGQNVTFRCDPISEHNRLYWYRQTLGQGPEFLTYFQNEAQLEKSRLLSDRFSAERPKGSFSTLEIQRTEQGDSAMYLCASRPDTGSGNTIYFGEGSWLTVV.